The present TCR beta chain was sequenced within a study of blood T cell repertoires in COVID-19. Under the authors' procedure: Estimation of nucleated cell counts was performed using reference gene primer amplification. Sequenced by immunoSEQ multiplex PCR; TCRdb stores in-frame clones only, minus some. V, J and clone size were drawn from that table, and D and trimming were deduced from the DNA. The sample shows approximately 270,000 clones, roughly 88% of them seen only once. Germline trimming cut 11 bases from V and 6 bases from J; bases unmatched to any gene: 11. The germline gives CDR1 SEHNR, CDR2 FQNEAQ (reference sequence). CDR3 length equals 13 residues. Followed longitudinally, the Seattle patients had been enrolled during active infection.

Sequencing input: peripheral blood. This sequence joins TRBV7-9 and TRBJ2-7, with 9 bases identical to TRBD1. This receptor was identified in a human donor with COVID-19, enrolled during active disease. The donor label of this sample is uncertain. This CDR3 is CAGRGTGTSEQYF. CDR3 nucleotide sequence: TGTGCCGGGAGGGGGACAGGGACCAGCGAGCAGTACTTC.